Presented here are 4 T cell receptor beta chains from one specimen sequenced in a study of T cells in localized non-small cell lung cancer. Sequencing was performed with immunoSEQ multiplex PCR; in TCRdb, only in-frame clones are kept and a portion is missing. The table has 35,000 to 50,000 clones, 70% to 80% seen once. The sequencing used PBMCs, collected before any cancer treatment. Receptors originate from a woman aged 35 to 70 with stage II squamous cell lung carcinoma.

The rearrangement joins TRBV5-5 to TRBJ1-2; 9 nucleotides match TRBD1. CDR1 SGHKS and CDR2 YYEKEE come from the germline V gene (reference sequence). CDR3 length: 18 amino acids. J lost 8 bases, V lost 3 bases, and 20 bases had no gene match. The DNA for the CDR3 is TGTGCCAGCAGCTCGGCTACTAATATTCAGGGACAGGGAGACGGCTACACCTTC. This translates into CASSSATNIQGQGDGYTF.

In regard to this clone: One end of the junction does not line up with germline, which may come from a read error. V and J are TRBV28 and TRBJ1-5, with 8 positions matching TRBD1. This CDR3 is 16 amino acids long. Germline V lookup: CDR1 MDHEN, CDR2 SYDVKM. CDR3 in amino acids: CAGSSRGPRGYQPQHF. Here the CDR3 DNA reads TGTGCCGGCAGTTCCAGGGGGCCGAGGGGATATCAGCCCCAGCATTTT. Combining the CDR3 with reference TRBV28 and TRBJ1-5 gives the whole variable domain DVKVTQSSRYLVKRTGEKVFLECVQDMDHENMFWYRQDPGLGLRLIYFSYDVKMKEKGDIPEGYSVSREKKERFSLILESASTNQTSMYLCAGSSRGPRGYQPQHFGDGTRLSIL.

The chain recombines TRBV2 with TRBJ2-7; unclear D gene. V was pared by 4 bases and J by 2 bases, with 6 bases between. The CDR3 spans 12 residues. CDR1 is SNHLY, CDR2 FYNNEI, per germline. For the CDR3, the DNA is TGTGCCAGCAGTGGGGGTCCCTACGAGCAGTACGTC. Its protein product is CASSGGPYEQYV.

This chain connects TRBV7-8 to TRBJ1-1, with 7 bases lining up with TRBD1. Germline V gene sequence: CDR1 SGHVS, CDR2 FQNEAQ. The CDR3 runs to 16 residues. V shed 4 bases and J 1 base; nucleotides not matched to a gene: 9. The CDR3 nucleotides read TGTGCCAGCAGCTCCCGGTTGGCAGGGGGGAACACTGAAGCTTTCTTT. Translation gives CASSSRLAGGNTEAFF.